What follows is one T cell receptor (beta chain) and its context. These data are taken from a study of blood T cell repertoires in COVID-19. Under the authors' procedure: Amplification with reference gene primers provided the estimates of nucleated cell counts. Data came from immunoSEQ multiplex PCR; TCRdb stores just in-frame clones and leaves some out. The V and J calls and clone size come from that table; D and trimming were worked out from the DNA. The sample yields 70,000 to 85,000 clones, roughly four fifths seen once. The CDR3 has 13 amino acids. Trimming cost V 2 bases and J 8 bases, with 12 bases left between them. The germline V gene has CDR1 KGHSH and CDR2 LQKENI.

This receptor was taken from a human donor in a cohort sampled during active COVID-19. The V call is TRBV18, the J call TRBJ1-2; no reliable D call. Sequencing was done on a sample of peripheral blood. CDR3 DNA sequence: TGTGCCAGCTCACCAGCCCGACCGGAGGGCTACACCTTC. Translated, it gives CASSPARPEGYTF.